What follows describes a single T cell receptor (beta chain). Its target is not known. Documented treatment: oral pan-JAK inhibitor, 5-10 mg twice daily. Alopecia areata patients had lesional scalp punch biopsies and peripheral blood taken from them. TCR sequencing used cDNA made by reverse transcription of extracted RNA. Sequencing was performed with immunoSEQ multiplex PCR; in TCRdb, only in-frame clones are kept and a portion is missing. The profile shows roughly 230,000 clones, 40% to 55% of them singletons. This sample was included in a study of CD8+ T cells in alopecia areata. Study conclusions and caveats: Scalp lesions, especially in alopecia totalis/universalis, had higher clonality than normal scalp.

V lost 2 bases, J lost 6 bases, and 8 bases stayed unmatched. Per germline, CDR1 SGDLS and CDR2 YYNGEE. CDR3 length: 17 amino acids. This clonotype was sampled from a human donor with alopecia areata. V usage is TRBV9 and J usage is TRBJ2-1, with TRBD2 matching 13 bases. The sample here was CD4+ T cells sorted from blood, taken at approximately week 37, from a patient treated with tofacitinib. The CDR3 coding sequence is TGTGCCAGCAGCGTCCACAGACTAGCGGGAGGATTCAATGAGCAGTTCTTC. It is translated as CASSVHRLAGGFNEQFF.